Shown below are 31 T cell receptor beta chains from a single sample sequenced in a study of PD-L1 blockade in urothelial cancer. As for time point: peripheral blood 6 weeks after treatment start. The table came from immunoSEQ multiplex PCR; TCRdb's copy has only in-frame clones and leaves some out. The sample has about 48,000 clones, about 86% seen once. The starting material was PBMCs, obtained around atezolizumab (anti-PD-L1) treatment. Receptors were obtained from a man between 60 and 70 years old with urothelial cancer.

Only one count was recorded for this clone. The chain joins TRBV6-5 to TRBJ2-7, with 11 bases lining up with TRBD1. This CDR3 contains 15 residues. The V gene's germline CDR1 is MNHEY and CDR2 SVGAGI. J gave up 3 bases and V 0 bases, and 1 base lay outside the gene matches. Written as DNA, the CDR3 is TGTGCCAGCAGTTACTCCGGGACAGGGGGCTACGAGCAGTACTTC. This gives the protein CASSYSGTGGYEQYF.

The V gene is TRBV4-1, the J gene TRBJ2-1; D might be TRBD2 (5 bases). V lost 0 bases to trimming and J lost 7 bases, with 19 bases between them. The CDR3 contains 17 residues. The V gene's germline CDR1 is MGHRA and CDR2 YSYEKL. The CDR3 DNA reads TGCGCCAGCAGCCAAGAATTCCTAGCTTTTCTAATGAATGAGCAGTTCTTC. Residues: CASSQEFLAFLMNEQFF.

The chain is built from TRBV5-1 and TRBJ2-5, with D maybe TRBD2 (6 bases). The germline CDR1 and CDR2 sequences are SGHRS and YFSETQ. The CDR3 extends over 13 amino acids. V was trimmed by 6 bases and J by 4 bases, leaving 13 bases between them. CDR3 nucleotide sequence: TGCGCCAGCAACTCCCTGGGGGGAGAGACCCAGTACTTC. The encoded protein is CASNSLGGETQYF.

The rearrangement links TRBV9 to TRBJ2-3; 11 bases are shared with TRBD2. After removal of 0 bases from V and 2 bases from J, the junction contained 5 bases not matched to a gene. Germline V CDR1 and CDR2: SGDLS, YYNGEE. CDR3 length: 17 residues. CDR3 protein: CASSVALAGAATDTQYF. Written as DNA, the CDR3 is TGTGCCAGCAGCGTAGCACTAGCGGGGGCCGCCACAGATACGCAGTATTTT.

V and J are TRBV4-2 and TRBJ1-5; 11 bases line up with TRBD1. The V and J ends lost 1 base and 7 bases, in that order; junction bases with no gene match: 6. Germline V CDR1 and CDR2: LGHNA, YNFKEQ. The CDR3 has 16 residues. For the CDR3, the DNA is TGTGCCAGCAGCCAAGGGGCGGACAGGGGGCGCCAGCCCCAGCATTTT. It encodes CASSQGADRGRQPQHF.

The V and J genes are TRBV6-6 and TRBJ1-2; D unclear. This CDR3 contains 14 residues. Trimming shortened V by 2 bases and J by 8 bases, and 15 bases separated the two germline ends. Germline CDR1 is MNHNY and CDR2 is SVGAGI (reference sequence). The chain's CDR3 is CASSYPSGGSGYTF. In DNA, the CDR3 is TGTGCCAGCAGTTACCCGTCGGGAGGGTCGGGCTACACCTTC.

This sequence joins TRBV28 and TRBJ2-2, with a weak D call TRBD1 (5 bases). Trimming pared 5 bases from V and 1 base from J, leaving 8 bases between. The CDR3 sequence is 14 residues long. CDR1 and CDR2 (germline): MDHEN, SYDVKM. The CDR3 region has the DNA TGTGCCAGCAGTCGTACAGGGAACACCGGGGAGCTGTTTTTT. Amino acid sequence: CASSRTGNTGELFF.

The V call is TRBV9, the J call TRBJ1-2; D possibly corresponds to TRBD1 (5 bases). Trimming took 0 bases from V and 5 from J, leaving 14 bases between them. CDR3 size: 15 residues. Germline V CDR1 and CDR2: SGDLS, YYNGEE. In DNA, the CDR3 is TGTGCCAGCAGCGTAGCCGCGTCGGGACTTTATGGCTACACCTTC. The encoded protein is CASSVAASGLYGYTF.

The rearrangement uses TRBV6-1 and TRBJ1-5; 8 nucleotides line up with TRBD1. Per germline, CDR1 MNHNS and CDR2 SASEGT. V lost 3 bases, J lost 6 bases, and 4 bases stayed unmatched. The CDR3 is made up of 14 amino acids. The CDR3 DNA reads as TGTGCCAGCAGTGACCGACAGGGGAGTCAGCCCCAGCATTTT. This gives the protein CASSDRQGSQPQHF.

This clone appeared once. J is TRBJ1-4 and V is TRBV2; D not certain. Germline-derived CDR1 and CDR2 are SNHLY and FYNNEI. This CDR3 is 16 amino acids long. Trimming pared 6 bases from V and 0 bases from J, leaving 14 bases between. Written as DNA, the CDR3 is TGTGCCAGCAGAAGAGAACTTGCTGCAACTAATGAAAAACTGTTTTTT. Its protein product is CASRRELAATNEKLFF.

The V gene is TRBV30, the J gene TRBJ1-2; 7 bases fit TRBD1. The CDR3 contains 13 residues. V dropped 6 bases and J dropped 7; count of bases not matched to a gene: 11. Germline V gene lookup returns CDR1 GTSNPN and CDR2 SVGIG (reference sequence). DNA of the CDR3: TGTGCCTGCAGATATACAGGGGTAGGTGGCTACACCTTC. Protein sequence: CACRYTGVGGYTF.

The V and J genes are TRBV27 and TRBJ2-1; 11 bases agree with TRBD2. With 2 bases clipped from V and 3 bases from J, the junction kept 12 bases outside the gene matches. The CDR3 spans 19 residues. Germline CDR1 reads MNHEY; CDR2 reads SMNVEV (reference sequence). The CDR3 region is CASSLPLAGGQINYNEQFF. CDR3 DNA: TGTGCCAGCAGTTTACCTCTAGCGGGGGGACAGATTAACTACAATGAGCAGTTCTTC.

This chain joins TRBV29-1 and TRBJ2-3, with 8 bases identical to TRBD1. The junction had 1 base not matched to a gene; V was cut back by 2 bases and J by 0 bases. Germline-derived CDR1 and CDR2 are SQVTM and ANQGSEA. CDR3 length: 14 residues. The CDR3 sequence is CSVERTGSTDTQYF. CDR3 nucleotide sequence: TGCAGCGTTGAACGGACAGGGAGCACAGATACGCAGTATTTT.

The CDR3 sequence is CASSLGGGENEKLFF. In DNA, the CDR3 is TGTGCCAGCAGCCTAGGGGGCGGGGAGAATGAAAAACTGTTTTTT. The chain links TRBV7-9 to TRBJ1-4, with 7 nucleotides matching TRBD1. The CDR3 is 15 residues long. Unmatched junction bases numbered 8, after V lost 5 bases and J lost 5 bases. Germline values: CDR1 SEHNR, CDR2 FQNEAQ (reference sequence).

The chain couples TRBV29-1 to TRBJ2-5; 9 nucleotides match TRBD2. V shed 7 bases and J 5 bases; nucleotides not matched to a gene: 5. Germline V gene data show CDR1 as SQVTM and CDR2 as ANQGSEA. The CDR3 spans 12 residues. CDR3 region: CSALAGRETQYF. The CDR3 nucleotides are TGCAGCGCCCTAGCGGGGAGGGAGACCCAGTACTTC.

The rearrangement joins TRBV23-1 to TRBJ2-7; TRBD1 matches at 7 bases. TRBV23-1 is annotated as an ORF whose role is uncertain. The CDR3 length is 14 residues. Trimming removed 6 bases from V and 6 bases from J; junction bases left unmatched: 11. DNA of the CDR3: TGCGCCAGCAGGGTCCCGGGACAGTCTTCCGAGCAGTACTTC. Protein sequence: CASRVPGQSSEQYF.

The DNA of the CDR3 is TGTGCCAGCAGTGAAGTGGCAGGGTGGGACTATGGCTACACCTTC. As protein: CASSEVAGWDYGYTF. The J gene is TRBJ1-2, the V gene TRBV6-1; a possible D gene is TRBD1 (5 bases). This CDR3 contains 15 residues. V lost 1 base to trimming and J lost 3 bases, with 12 bases between them. The germline V gene encodes CDR1 MNHNS and CDR2 SASEGT.

V is TRBV30 and J is TRBJ2-2; D remains unclear. The germline V gene encodes CDR1 GTSNPN and CDR2 SVGIG (reference sequence). This CDR3 comprises 13 residues. Trimming removed 4 bases at V and 3 bases at J, with 9 bases between. The CDR3 reads CAWTRLYTGELFF. CDR3 nucleotide sequence: TGTGCCTGGACCAGACTGTACACCGGGGAGCTGTTTTTT.

The chain employs TRBV27 and TRBJ2-7; D is perhaps TRBD1 (5 bases). CDR1 MNHEY and CDR2 SMNVEV come from the germline V gene (reference sequence). The CDR3 contains 13 residues. V was cut by 3 bases and J by 0 bases, with 6 bases left in between. The DNA for the CDR3 is TGTGCCAGCAGTTTTGACAGCTCCTACGAGCAGTACTTC. It yields the protein CASSFDSSYEQYF.

V usage is TRBV7-9 and J usage is TRBJ2-3, with D perhaps matching TRBD2 (5 bases). The CDR3 is 12 residues long. Trimming removed 5 bases at V and 4 bases at J, with 7 bases between. CDR1 is SEHNR, CDR2 FQNEAQ, per germline (reference sequence). The DNA for the CDR3 is TGTGCCAGCAGCCCCGGGGCAGATACGCAGTATTTT. It codes for CASSPGADTQYF.

The chain employs TRBV11-2 and TRBJ2-3; 8 nucleotides agree with TRBD2. The germline CDR1 and CDR2 sequences are SGHAT and FQNNGV. V gave up 6 bases and J gave up 4 bases; unmatched junction bases: 9. This CDR3 contains 15 residues. CDR3 protein: CASRSPGGRADTQYF. The CDR3 nucleotides are TGTGCCAGCAGATCCCCGGGGGGGCGGGCAGATACGCAGTATTTT. Filled out from reference TRBV11-2 and TRBJ2-3, the complete variable domain reads EAGVAQSPRYKIIEKRQSVAFWCNPISGHATLYWYQQILGQGPKLLIQFQNNGVVDDSQLPKDRFSAERLKGVDSTLKIQPAKLEDSAVYLCASRSPGGRADTQYFGPGTRLTVL.

This rearrangement joins TRBV30 to TRBJ1-1; D is unresolved. The V and J ends lost 5 bases and 10 bases respectively, with 17 bases between them. The germline V gene has CDR1 GTSNPN and CDR2 SVGIG (reference sequence). The CDR3 is 12 amino acids. The CDR3 bases are TGTGCCTGGCTCGGGTTTTGTACTCTAGCTTTCTTT. It encodes CAWLGFCTLAFF.

The CDR3 here is CASSLSSGYNTGELFF. DNA for the CDR3: TGTGCCAGCAGCTTAAGTAGCGGTTATAACACCGGGGAGCTGTTTTTT. This rearrangement joins TRBV7-2 to TRBJ2-2, with D possibly TRBD2 on 6 matching bases. Trimming cost V 2 bases and J 2 bases, with 12 bases left between them. Germline CDR1 reads SGHTA; CDR2 reads FQGNSA. CDR3 length equals 16 residues.

This clone was counted only a few times. The chain couples TRBV30 to TRBJ1-1, with TRBD1 as a possible D gene (5 bases). The CDR3 extends over 14 amino acids. CDR1 GTSNPN and CDR2 SVGIG come from the germline V gene (reference sequence). V gave up 2 bases and J gave up 4 bases, with 14 bases separating them. The CDR3 sequence is CAWSPGPGGTEAFF. The CDR3 DNA reads TGTGCCTGGAGTCCGGGGCCCGGGGGCACTGAAGCTTTCTTT. Using reference TRBV30 and TRBJ1-1 for the parts outside the CDR3, the full variable domain is SQTIHQWPATLVQPVGSPLSLECTVEGTSNPNLYWYRQAAGRGLQLLFYSVGIGQISSEVPQNLSASRPQDRQFILSSKKLLLSDSGFYLCAWSPGPGGTEAFFGQGTRLTVV.

This chain links TRBV18 with TRBJ2-3; D is perhaps TRBD2 (7 bases). There are 15 residues in the CDR3. V lost 3 bases to trimming and J lost 5 bases, with 15 bases between them. Germline CDR1 and CDR2: KGHSH and LQKENI. CDR3 loop: CASSPKGGPGDTQYF. DNA of the CDR3: TGTGCCAGCTCACCCAAGGGGGGGCCTGGAGATACGCAGTATTTT.

The gene calls are TRBV6-4 and TRBJ2-5; D call uncertain. Between the trimmed V and J ends, which lost 3 bases and 4 bases, there was a span of 9 bases. This CDR3 spans 13 amino acids. The germline gives CDR1 MRHNA, CDR2 SNTAGT. The CDR3 is CASSEPCRETQYF. CDR3 DNA sequence: TGTGCCAGCAGTGAACCCTGCAGAGAGACCCAGTACTTC.

The chain employs TRBV11-2 and TRBJ2-1, with TRBD2 matching over 9 bases. The germline gives CDR1 SGHAT, CDR2 FQNNGV. The ends lost 4 bases at V and 7 bases at J; junction bases unmatched: 5. This CDR3 spans 14 amino acids. In DNA, the CDR3 is TGTGCCAGCAGCTCTGGACTAGCGTGGAATGAGCAGTTCTTC. It codes for CASSSGLAWNEQFF. Variable domain in full (rest from reference TRBV11-2 and TRBJ2-1): EAGVAQSPRYKIIEKRQSVAFWCNPISGHATLYWYQQILGQGPKLLIQFQNNGVVDDSQLPKDRFSAERLKGVDSTLKIQPAKLEDSAVYLCASSSGLAWNEQFFGPGTRLTVL.

The chain uses TRBV5-1 and TRBJ1-1; D gene uncertain. The V end was cut by 4 bases, the J end by 0 bases, with 13 bases between. CDR1 SGHRS and CDR2 YFSETQ come from the germline V gene. The CDR3 has 15 residues. CDR3 DNA sequence: TGCGCCAGCAGCCCTCGGGAGGATATGAACACTGAAGCTTTCTTT. Translating it yields CASSPREDMNTEAFF.

The genes are TRBV20-1 and TRBJ2-5; D ambiguous. Germline V gene lookup returns CDR1 DFQATT and CDR2 SNEGSKA (reference sequence). CDR3 size: 11 residues. V dropped 4 bases and J dropped 5 bases, with 8 bases sitting between them. The CDR3 nucleotides read TGCAGTGCTATCTCCCTGGAGACCCAGTACTTC. Amino acids: CSAISLETQYF.

V usage is TRBV10-1 and J usage is TRBJ2-3, with D maybe TRBD1 (5 bases). The CDR3 consists of 15 residues. Germline CDR1 reads WNHNN; CDR2 reads SYGVQD (reference sequence). Trimming took 2 bases from V and 1 from J, leaving 10 bases between them. For the CDR3, the DNA is TGCGCCAGCAGTGAGGGGGCTAGGCGCACAGATACGCAGTATTTT. It encodes CASSEGARRTDTQYF.

This clone was found once. The chain carries TRBV11-3 and TRBJ1-1, with a tentative D call TRBD1 (5 bases). CDR1 is SGHNT, CDR2 YENEEA, per germline. The V end lost 0 bases, the J end lost 0 bases, and 8 bases lay between the germline ends. The CDR3 is made up of 15 amino acids. As DNA, the CDR3 is TGTGCCAGCAGCTTAGACGGGGGTTTGAACACTGAAGCTTTCTTT. Translating it yields CASSLDGGLNTEAFF.